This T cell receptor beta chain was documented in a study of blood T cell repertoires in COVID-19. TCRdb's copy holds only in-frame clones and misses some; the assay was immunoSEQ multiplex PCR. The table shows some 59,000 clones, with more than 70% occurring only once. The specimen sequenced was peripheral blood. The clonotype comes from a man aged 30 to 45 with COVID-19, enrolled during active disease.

For the CDR3, the DNA is TGTGCCAGCAGTGACGGGTGGCTAGCGGGAGTGTACACCGGGGAGCTGTTTTTT. It codes for CASSDGWLAGVYTGELFF. V gene TRBV5-6 combines with J gene TRBJ2-2; the match to TRBD2 covers 10 bases. The CDR3 is made up of 18 amino acids. With 5 bases clipped from V and 3 bases from J, the junction kept 13 bases outside the gene matches. CDR1 and CDR2 (germline): SGHDT, YYEEEE.